One sample yielded the 5 T cell receptor beta chains listed below, sequenced in a study of blood T cells in healthy people across ages. A sample-barcoded 5' primer and a J-beta primer mix were used in a second PCR of roughly 6 to 11 cycles. TCRdb re-analysed the 5' RACE reads in MiXCR, keeping a single row per CDR3 protein. The sample has approximately 1.5 million distinct CDR3 sequences; approximately 32% are singletons. The sample was blood. These receptors all come from a woman in her twenties or thirties in good health.

The chain couples TRBV3-1 to TRBJ1-2; D unresolved. Trimming took 0 bases from V and 9 from J, leaving 17 bases between them. Looked up from germline, CDR1 is LGHDT and CDR2 is YNNKEL (reference sequence). CDR3 length equals 15 residues. Written as DNA, the CDR3 is TGTGCCAGCAGCCAAGATGAGCTGTTCGGGTGGAGCTACACCTTC. The encoded protein is CASSQDELFGWSYTF.

The gene calls are TRBV30 and TRBJ2-3, with D perhaps given as TRBD1 or TRBD2 (6 bases each). Germline V lookup: CDR1 GTSNPN, CDR2 SVGIG (reference sequence). Trimming shortened V by 2 bases and J by 3 bases, and 18 bases separated the two germline ends. The CDR3 length is 16 residues. The CDR3 here is CAWSPRWGASTDTQYF. Written as DNA, the CDR3 is TGTGCCTGGAGTCCTCGGTGGGGGGCAAGTACAGATACGCAGTATTTT.

The chain has TRBV5-1 and TRBJ1-5; no reliable D call. Germline CDR1 reads SGHRS; CDR2 reads YFSETQ. CDR3 length: 13 residues. The germline V and J ends were trimmed by 1 base and 5 bases, with 7 bases remaining between them. CDR3 coding DNA: TGCGCCAGCAGCTTGACAATTGATCAGCCCCAGCATTTT. Amino acid sequence: CASSLTIDQPQHF.

This clonotype was observed a handful of times. The chain links TRBV20-1 to TRBJ1-1; D gene unclear. Germline CDR1 DFQATT, CDR2 SNEGSKA (reference sequence). The CDR3 is 10 amino acids. V lost 7 bases to trimming and J lost 5 bases, with 8 bases between them. The CDR3 region has the DNA TGCAGTGTGCGATCGACTGAAGCTTTCTTT. Translating it yields CSVRSTEAFF.

This clonotype appeared a few times. This chain joins TRBV12-3 or TRBV12-4 and TRBJ1-1; D is unresolved. Trimming removed 6 bases at V and 11 bases at J, with 13 bases between. The CDR3 length is 11 residues. CDR3 loop: CASRTDDRAFF. The CDR3 DNA follows: TGTGCCAGCAGGACCGACGATCGTGCTTTCTTT.